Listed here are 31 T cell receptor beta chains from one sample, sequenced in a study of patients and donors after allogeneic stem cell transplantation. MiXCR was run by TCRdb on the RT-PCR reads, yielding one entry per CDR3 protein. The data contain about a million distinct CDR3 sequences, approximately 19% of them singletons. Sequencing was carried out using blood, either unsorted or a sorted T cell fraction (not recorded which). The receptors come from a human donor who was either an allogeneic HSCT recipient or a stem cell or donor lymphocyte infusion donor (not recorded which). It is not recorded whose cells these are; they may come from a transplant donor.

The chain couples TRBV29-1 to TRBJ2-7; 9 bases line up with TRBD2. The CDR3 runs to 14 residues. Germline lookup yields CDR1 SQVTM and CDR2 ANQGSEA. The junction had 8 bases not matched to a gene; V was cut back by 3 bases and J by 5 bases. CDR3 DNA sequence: TGCAGCGTTGATCGCGGGAGGGCGGACGACGAGCAGTACTTC. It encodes CSVDRGRADDEQYF.

CDR3 DNA sequence: TGTGCCAGCACCCCAGCGGGGGGGATATATGAGCAGTTCTTC. Encoded protein: CASTPAGGIYEQFF. The rearrangement uses TRBV12-3 or TRBV12-4 and TRBJ2-1; 10 bases match TRBD2. V was clipped by 7 bases and J by 8 bases; unmatched bases: 8. The CDR3 sequence is 14 residues long.

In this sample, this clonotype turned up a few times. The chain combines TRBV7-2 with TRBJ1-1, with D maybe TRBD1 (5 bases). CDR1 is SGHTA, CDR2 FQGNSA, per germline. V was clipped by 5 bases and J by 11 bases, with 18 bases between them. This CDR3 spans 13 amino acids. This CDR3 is CASSGSQGSRAFF. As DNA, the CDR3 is TGTGCCAGCAGCGGATCCCAGGGTAGTAGGGCTTTCTTT.

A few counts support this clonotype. CDR3 bases: TGTGCCAGCAGTTACCCGAAAAGCCAGGGTGGCTATGGCTACACCTTC. Protein: CASSYPKSQGGYGYTF. The V and J genes are TRBV6-5 and TRBJ1-2, with TRBD1 as a possible D gene (5 bases). This CDR3 contains 16 residues. Deletions cut 2 bases from V and 4 bases from J, with 17 bases between. Germline V CDR1 and CDR2: MNHEY, SVGAGI.

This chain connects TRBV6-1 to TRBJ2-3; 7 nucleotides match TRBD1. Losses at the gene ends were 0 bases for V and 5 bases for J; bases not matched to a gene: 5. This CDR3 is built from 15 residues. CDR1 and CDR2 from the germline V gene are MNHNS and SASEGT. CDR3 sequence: CASSEAQGDGDTQYF. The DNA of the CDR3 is TGTGCCAGCAGTGAAGCGCAGGGGGATGGAGATACGCAGTATTTT.

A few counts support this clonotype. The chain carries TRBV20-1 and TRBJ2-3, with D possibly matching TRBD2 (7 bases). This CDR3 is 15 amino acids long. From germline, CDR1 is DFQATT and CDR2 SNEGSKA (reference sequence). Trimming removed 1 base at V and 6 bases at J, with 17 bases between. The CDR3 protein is CSARGEGGTWDTQYF. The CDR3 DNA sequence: TGCAGTGCTAGAGGCGAGGGGGGGACTTGGGATACGCAGTATTTT.

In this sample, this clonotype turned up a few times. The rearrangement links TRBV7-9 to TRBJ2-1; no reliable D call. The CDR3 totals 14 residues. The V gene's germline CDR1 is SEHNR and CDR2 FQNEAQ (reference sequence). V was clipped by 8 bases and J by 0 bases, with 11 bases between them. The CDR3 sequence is CASLNPSSYNEQFF. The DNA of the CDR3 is TGTGCCAGCCTGAACCCGAGCTCCTACAATGAGCAGTTCTTC.

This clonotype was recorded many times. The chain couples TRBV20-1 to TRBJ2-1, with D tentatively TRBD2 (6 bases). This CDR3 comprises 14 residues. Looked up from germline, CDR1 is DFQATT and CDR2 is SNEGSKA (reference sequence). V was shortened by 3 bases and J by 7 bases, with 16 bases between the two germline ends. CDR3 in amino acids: CSASRRAPRNEQFF. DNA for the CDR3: TGCAGTGCTAGTAGGAGGGCCCCTAGGAATGAGCAGTTCTTC.

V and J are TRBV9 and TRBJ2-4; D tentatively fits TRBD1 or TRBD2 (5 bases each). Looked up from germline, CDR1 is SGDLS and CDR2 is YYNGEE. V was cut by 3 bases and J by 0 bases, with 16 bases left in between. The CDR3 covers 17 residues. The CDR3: CASSAHDPGTAKNIQYF. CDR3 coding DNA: TGTGCCAGCAGCGCCCACGACCCCGGGACAGCCAAAAACATTCAGTACTTC.

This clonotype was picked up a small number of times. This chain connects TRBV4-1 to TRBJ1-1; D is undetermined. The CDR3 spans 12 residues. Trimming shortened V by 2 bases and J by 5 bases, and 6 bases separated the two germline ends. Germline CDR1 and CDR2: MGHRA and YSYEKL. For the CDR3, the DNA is TGCGCCAGCAGCCAATCGTGGACTGAAGCTTTCTTT. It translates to CASSQSWTEAFF.

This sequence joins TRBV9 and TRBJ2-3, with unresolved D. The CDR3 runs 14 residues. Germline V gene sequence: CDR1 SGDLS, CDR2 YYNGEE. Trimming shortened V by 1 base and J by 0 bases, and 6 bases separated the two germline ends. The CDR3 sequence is CASSVKWSTDTQYF. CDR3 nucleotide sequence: TGTGCCAGCAGCGTAAAGTGGAGCACAGATACGCAGTATTTT. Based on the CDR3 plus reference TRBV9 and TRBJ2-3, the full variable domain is DSGVTQTPKHLITATGQRVTLRCSPRSGDLSVYWYQQSLDQGLQFLIQYYNGEERAKGNILERFSAQQFPDLHSELNLSSLELGDSALYFCASSVKWSTDTQYFGPGTRLTVL.

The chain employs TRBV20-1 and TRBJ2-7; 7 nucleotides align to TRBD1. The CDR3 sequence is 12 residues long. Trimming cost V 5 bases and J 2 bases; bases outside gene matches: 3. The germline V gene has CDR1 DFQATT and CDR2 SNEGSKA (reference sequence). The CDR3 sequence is CSAFQGAYEQYF. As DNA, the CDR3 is TGCAGTGCTTTTCAGGGGGCCTACGAGCAGTACTTC.

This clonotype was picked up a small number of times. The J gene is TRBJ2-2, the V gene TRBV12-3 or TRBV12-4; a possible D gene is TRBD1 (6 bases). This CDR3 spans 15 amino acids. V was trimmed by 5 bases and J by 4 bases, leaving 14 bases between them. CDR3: CASSPPDSPTGELFF. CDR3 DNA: TGTGCCAGCAGTCCGCCGGACAGCCCCACCGGGGAGCTGTTTTTT.

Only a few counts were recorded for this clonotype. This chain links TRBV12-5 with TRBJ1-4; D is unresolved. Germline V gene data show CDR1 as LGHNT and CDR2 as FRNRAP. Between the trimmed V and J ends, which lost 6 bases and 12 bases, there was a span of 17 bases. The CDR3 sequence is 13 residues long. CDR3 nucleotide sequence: TGTGCTAGTGGCCCTCTTTCCTTCGGGGAACTGTTTTTT. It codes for CASGPLSFGELFF.

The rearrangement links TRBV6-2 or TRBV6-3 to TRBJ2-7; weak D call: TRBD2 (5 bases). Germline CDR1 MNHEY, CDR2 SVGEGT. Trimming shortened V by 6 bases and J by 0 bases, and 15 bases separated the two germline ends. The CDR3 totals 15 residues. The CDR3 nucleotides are TGTGCCAGCAGCGATTTGAGGGTCAGCTCCTACGAGCAGTACTTC. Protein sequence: CASSDLRVSSYEQYF.

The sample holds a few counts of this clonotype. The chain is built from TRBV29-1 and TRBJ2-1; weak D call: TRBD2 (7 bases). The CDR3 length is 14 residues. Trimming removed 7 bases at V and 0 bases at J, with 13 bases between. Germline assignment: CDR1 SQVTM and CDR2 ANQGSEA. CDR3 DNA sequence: TGCAGCGCGGGGGGCAGGAGCTCCTACAATGAGCAGTTCTTC. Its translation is CSAGGRSSYNEQFF.

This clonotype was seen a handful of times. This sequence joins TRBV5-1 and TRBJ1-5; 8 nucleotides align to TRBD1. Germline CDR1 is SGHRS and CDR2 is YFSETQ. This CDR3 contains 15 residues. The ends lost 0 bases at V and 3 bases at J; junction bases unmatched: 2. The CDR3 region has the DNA TGCGCCAGCAGCTTGGGGGACAGGAACAATCAGCCCCAGCATTTT. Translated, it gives CASSLGDRNNQPQHF.

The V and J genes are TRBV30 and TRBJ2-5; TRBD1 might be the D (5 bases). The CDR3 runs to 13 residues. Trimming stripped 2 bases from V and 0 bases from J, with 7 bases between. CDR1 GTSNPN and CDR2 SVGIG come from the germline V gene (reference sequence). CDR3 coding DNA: TGTGCCTGGAGTTCAGGGAACCAAGAGACCCAGTACTTC. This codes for CAWSSGNQETQYF. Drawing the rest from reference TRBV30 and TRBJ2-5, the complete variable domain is SQTIHQWPATLVQPVGSPLSLECTVEGTSNPNLYWYRQAAGRGLQLLFYSVGIGQISSEVPQNLSASRPQDRQFILSSKKLLLSDSGFYLCAWSSGNQETQYFGPGTRLLVL.

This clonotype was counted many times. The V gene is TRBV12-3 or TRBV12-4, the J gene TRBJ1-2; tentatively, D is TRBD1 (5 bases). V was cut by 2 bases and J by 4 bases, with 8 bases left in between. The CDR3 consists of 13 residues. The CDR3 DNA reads TGTGCCAGCAGTTTAACAGGCTTCTATGGCTACACCTTC. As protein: CASSLTGFYGYTF.

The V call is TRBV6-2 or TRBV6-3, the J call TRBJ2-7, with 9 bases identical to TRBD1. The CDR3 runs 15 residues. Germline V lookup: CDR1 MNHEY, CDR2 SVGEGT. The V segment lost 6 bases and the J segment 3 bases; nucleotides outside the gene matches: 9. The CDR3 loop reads CASREYGTGYYEQYF. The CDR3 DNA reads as TGTGCCAGCAGGGAGTACGGGACAGGGTACTACGAGCAGTACTTC.

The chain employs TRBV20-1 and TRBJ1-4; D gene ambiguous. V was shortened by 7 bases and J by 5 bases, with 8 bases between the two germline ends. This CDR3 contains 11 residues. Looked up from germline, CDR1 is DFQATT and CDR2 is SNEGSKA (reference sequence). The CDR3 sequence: CSVGINEKLFF. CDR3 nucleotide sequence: TGCAGTGTTGGGATCAATGAAAAACTGTTTTTT.

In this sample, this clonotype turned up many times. The CDR3 is CASSQDYRGSYEQYF. The CDR3 coding sequence is TGCGCCAGCAGCCAGGACTACAGGGGCTCCTACGAGCAGTACTTC. V usage is TRBV4-3 and J usage is TRBJ2-7, with D possibly being TRBD1 (7 bases). Germline V gene data show CDR1 as LGHNA and CDR2 as YSLEER. The CDR3 runs to 15 residues. V was shortened by 3 bases and J by 0 bases, with 12 bases between the two germline ends.

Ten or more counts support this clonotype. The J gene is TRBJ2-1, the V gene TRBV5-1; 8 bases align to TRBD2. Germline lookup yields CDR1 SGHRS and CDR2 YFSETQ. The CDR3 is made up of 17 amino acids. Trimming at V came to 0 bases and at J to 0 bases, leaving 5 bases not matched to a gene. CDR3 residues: CASSLVLAGSSYNEQFF. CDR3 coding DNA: TGCGCCAGCAGCTTGGTCCTAGCGGGTAGCTCCTACAATGAGCAGTTCTTC.

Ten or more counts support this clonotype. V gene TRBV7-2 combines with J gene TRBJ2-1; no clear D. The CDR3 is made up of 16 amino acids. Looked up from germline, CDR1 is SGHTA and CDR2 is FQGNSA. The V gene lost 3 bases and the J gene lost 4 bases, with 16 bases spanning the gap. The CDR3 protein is CASSLGRIALYNEQFF. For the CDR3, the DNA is TGTGCCAGCAGCTTGGGCCGAATCGCCCTTTACAATGAGCAGTTCTTC.

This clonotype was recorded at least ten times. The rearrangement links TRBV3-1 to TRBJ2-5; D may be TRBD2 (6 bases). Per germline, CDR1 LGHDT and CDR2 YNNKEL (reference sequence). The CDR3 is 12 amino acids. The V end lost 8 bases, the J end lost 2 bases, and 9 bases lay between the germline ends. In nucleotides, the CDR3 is TGTGCCAGCGAGGGGAGGCAAGAGACCCAGTACTTC. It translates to CASEGRQETQYF.

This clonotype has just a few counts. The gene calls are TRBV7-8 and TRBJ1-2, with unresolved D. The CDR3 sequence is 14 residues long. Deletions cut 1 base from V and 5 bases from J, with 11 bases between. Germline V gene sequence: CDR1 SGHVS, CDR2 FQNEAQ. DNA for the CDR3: TGTGCCAGCAGCTTAGAGGTGCTTAGTTATGGCTACACCTTC. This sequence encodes CASSLEVLSYGYTF.

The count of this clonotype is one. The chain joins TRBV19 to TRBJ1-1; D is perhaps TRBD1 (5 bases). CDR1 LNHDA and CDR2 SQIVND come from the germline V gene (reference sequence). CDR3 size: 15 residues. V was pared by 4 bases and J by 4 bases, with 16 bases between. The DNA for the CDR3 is TGTGCCAGTAGTACACTGGCCGTGAGGGGCACTGAAGCTTTCTTT. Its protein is CASSTLAVRGTEAFF.

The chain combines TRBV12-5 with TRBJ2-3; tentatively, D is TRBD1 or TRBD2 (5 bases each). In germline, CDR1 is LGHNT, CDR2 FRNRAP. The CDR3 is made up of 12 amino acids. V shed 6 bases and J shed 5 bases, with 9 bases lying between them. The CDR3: CASGSGRDTQYF. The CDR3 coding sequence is TGTGCTAGTGGGTCAGGGAGAGATACGCAGTATTTT.

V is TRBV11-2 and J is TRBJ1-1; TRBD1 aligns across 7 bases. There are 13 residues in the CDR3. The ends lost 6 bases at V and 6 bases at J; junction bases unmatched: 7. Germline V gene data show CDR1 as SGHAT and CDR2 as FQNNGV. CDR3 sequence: CASRGQIEAEAFF. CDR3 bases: TGTGCCAGCAGGGGACAGATAGAGGCTGAAGCTTTCTTT.

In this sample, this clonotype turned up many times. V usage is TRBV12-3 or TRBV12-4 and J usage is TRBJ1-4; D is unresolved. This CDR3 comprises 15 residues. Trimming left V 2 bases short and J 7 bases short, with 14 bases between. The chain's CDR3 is CASSLRGGVGEKLFF. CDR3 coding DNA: TGTGCCAGCAGTTTACGGGGAGGCGTCGGTGAAAAACTGTTTTTT.

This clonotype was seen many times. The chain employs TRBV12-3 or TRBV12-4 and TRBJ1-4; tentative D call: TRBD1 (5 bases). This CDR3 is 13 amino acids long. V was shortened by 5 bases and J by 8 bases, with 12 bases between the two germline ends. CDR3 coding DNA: TGTGCCAGCAGTCTACAGGAGAGGGAAAAACTGTTTTTT. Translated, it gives CASSLQEREKLFF.